Reported below is one TCR beta chain. The target antigen is unknown. Germline lookup yields CDR1 SGHVS and CDR2 FQNEAQ. The CDR3 runs 14 residues. Using the 5' RACE reads, TCRdb records one entry per CDR3 protein without DNA. This listing includes a few hundred thousand distinct CDR3 sequences. This sample is part of a study of monozygotic twins with inflammatory bowel disease. Study-wide points: For IBD, no single strong associated signal or clonotype was supported.

The chain carries TRBV7-8 and TRBJ2-7; TCRdb reports TRBD1, a call that lacks DNA to check it against. The receptor was derived from a human donor with ulcerative colitis or Crohn's disease, or a healthy co-twin of an affected twin (not recorded which). The sample consisted of blood. This CDR3 is CASSLVGPYSGQYF.